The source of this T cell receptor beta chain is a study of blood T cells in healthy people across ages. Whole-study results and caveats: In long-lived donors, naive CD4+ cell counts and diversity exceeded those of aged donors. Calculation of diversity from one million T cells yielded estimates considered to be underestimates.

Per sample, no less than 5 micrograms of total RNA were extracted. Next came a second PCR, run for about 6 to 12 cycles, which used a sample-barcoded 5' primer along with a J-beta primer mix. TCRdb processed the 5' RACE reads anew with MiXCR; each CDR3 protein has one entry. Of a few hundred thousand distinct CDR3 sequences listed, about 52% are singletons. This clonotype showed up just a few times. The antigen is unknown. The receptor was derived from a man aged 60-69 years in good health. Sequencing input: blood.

The CDR3 reads CASSLISGTSGTTAISYEQYF. The CDR3 nucleotides read TGCGCCAGCAGCTTGATATCCGGGACTAGCGGGACCACCGCGATCTCCTACGAGCAGTACTTC. The rearrangement links TRBV5-1 to TRBJ2-7; 13 bases are a match to TRBD2. CDR3 length equals 21 residues. Germline assignment: CDR1 SGHRS and CDR2 YFSETQ. V dropped 1 base and J dropped 0; count of bases not matched to a gene: 16.